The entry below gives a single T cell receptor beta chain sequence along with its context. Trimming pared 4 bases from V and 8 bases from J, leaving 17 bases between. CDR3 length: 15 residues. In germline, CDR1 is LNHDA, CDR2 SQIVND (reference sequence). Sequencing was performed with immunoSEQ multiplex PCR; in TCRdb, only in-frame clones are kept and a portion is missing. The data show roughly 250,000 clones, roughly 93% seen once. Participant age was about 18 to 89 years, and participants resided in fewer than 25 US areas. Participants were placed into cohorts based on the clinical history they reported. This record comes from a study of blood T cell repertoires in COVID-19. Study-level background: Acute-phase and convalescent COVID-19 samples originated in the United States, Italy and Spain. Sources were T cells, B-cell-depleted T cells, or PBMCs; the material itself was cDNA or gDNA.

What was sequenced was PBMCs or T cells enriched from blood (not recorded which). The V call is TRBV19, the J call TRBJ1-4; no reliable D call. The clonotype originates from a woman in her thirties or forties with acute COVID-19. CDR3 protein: CASSKDARGVEKLFF. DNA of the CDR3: TGTGCCAGTAGTAAAGACGCTCGTGGAGTGGAAAAACTGTTTTTT.